The rows below give T cell receptor beta chains drawn from one sample of a study of T cell responses to AZD1222 COVID-19 vaccine. The repertoire was sequenced with immunoSEQ multiplex PCR; TCRdb's copy has only in-frame clones and lacks some. Among 110,000 or so clones listed, about 86% were seen once. The source was peripheral blood, collected 28 days after the second AZD1222 dose. These TCRs come from an adult who received the AZD1222 COVID-19 vaccine. The CDR3 runs from the conserved cysteine through the conserved F or W. A D gene is named only where the DNA matches it firmly. The size field is filled for only some rows; it gives once, few, many or a size class.

V: TRBV5-6
D: -
J: TRBJ1-1
size: -
CDR3: CASSLGGGPNTEAFF
DNA: TGTGCCAGCAGCTTGGGTGGGGGACCGAACACTGAAGCTTTCTTT

V: TRBV6-5
D: TRBD1
J: TRBJ1-1
size: -
CDR3: CASSGQGNTEAFF
DNA: TGTGCCAGCAGCGGACAGGGGAACACTGAAGCTTTCTTT

V: TRBV5-1
D: TRBD1
J: TRBJ2-5
size: once
CDR3: CASSQGQGVETQYF
DNA: TGCGCCAGCAGCCAGGGACAGGGTGTGGAGACCCAGTACTTC

V: TRBV11-3
D: -
J: TRBJ1-2
size: -
CDR3: CASSPPPRPCYGYTF
DNA: TGTGCCAGCAGCCCCCCCCCTCGGCCCTGCTATGGCTACACCTTC

V: TRBV3-1/TRBV3-2
D: -
J: TRBJ2-7
size: once
CDR3: CASSQLGRVYEQYF
DNA: TGTGCCAGCAGCCAACTGGGAAGGGTCTACGAGCAGTACTTC

V: TRBV11-2
D: TRBD2
J: TRBJ2-7
size: -
CDR3: CASSLGTSGGPPYEQYF
DNA: TGTGCCAGCAGCTTGGGGACTAGCGGGGGACCACCCTACGAGCAGTACTTC

V: TRBV19
D: -
J: TRBJ1-6
size: once
CDR3: CASSIGLGGRGKGSPLHF
DNA: TGTGCCAGTAGTATCGGCTTGGGAGGGAGAGGAAAAGGTTCACCCCTCCACTTT

V: TRBV10-3
D: TRBD2
J: TRBJ2-7
size: -
CDR3: CAISIGREGSEQYF
DNA: TGTGCCATCAGTATAGGGCGGGAGGGTTCCGAGCAGTACTTC

V: TRBV3-1/TRBV3-2
D: -
J: TRBJ2-1
size: once
CDR3: CASSQNGAYNEQFF
DNA: TGTGCCAGCAGCCAAAACGGGGCCTACAATGAGCAGTTCTTC

V: TRBV7-3
D: TRBD2
J: TRBJ2-3
size: -
CDR3: CASSALAGGHTQYF
DNA: TGTGCCAGCAGCGCACTAGCGGGGGGCCATACGCAGTATTTT